These 21 T cell receptor beta chains were sequenced from one sample in a study of CD4 and CD8 cells across lung adenocarcinoma regions. Each CDR3 protein gets one entry after TCRdb re-called the PCR reads with MiXCR. The sample records about 11,000 distinct CDR3 sequences, roughly 60% being singletons. Input material: CD8+ T cells from the margin of a lung tumor. These receptors were taken from a male donor with lung adenocarcinoma. The CD4 and CD8 labels of this study may be unreliable.

Note on this clonotype: Relative to the germline gene, one junction end is altered; a read error may explain this. The V and J genes are TRBV6-1 and TRBJ2-3; D is possibly TRBD2 (7 bases). Germline V gene data show CDR1 as MNHNS and CDR2 as SASEGT. The CDR3 consists of 16 residues. For the CDR3, the DNA is TGTGCCTGCGGGGGAGCCGGGGCAGGGGTCGGAGATACGCAGTACTTT. Amino acids: CACGGAGAGVGDTQYF.

Many counts were recorded for this clonotype. The rearrangement joins TRBV6-1 to TRBJ2-7; maybe TRBD1 (7 bases). Germline loops: CDR1 MNHNS, CDR2 SASEGT. V lost 4 bases and J 3 bases, leaving 10 bases between the germline ends. This CDR3 has 13 residues. CDR3 nucleotides: TGTGCCAGCAGTGCAGGGGGAGGCTACGAGCAGTACTTC. Translating gives CASSAGGGYEQYF.

This rearrangement joins TRBV6-1 to TRBJ2-3; 11 bases map to TRBD2. Germline trimming cut 4 bases from V and 2 bases from J; bases unmatched to any gene: 11. This CDR3 has 18 amino acids. Germline CDR1 is MNHNS and CDR2 is SASEGT. This CDR3 is CASSATSGAPILTDTQYF. The DNA of the CDR3 is TGTGCCAGCAGTGCGACTAGCGGGGCACCCATACTCACAGATACGCAGTATTTT.

This clonotype was seen more than once but under ten times. The DNA of the CDR3 is TGTGCCAGCAGTCTAGGGCAGGGATATGGCTACACCTTC. This sequence encodes CASSLGQGYGYTF. The chain links TRBV12-3 or TRBV12-4 to TRBJ1-2; D possibly corresponds to TRBD1 (5 bases). This CDR3 is 13 amino acids long. V was cut by 5 bases and J by 5 bases, with 12 bases left in between.

Points on this clonotype: The junction differs from germline at one of its ends, possibly a read error. CDR3 sequence reads: CASRVAGPGAKNTQYF. The CDR3 bases are TGTGCCAGCCGTGTCGCGGGGCCGGGAGCCAAAAACACGCAGTATTTC. The chain uses TRBV6-1 and TRBJ2-4, with D perhaps matching TRBD2 (6 bases). The germline V gene encodes CDR1 MNHNS and CDR2 SASEGT. This CDR3 comprises 16 residues.

This chain joins TRBV11-1 and TRBJ2-1, with 8 nucleotides matching TRBD2. TRBJ2-5 matches the DNA end more closely, so the J call is doubtful. Germline V gene data show CDR1 as SGHAT and CDR2 as FQDESV (reference sequence). The CDR3 length is 15 residues. The CDR3 nucleotides are TGTGCCAGCAGCTTAGGAGCGGGAGTCGCCGAGACCCAGTACTTC. Amino acid sequence: CASSLGAGVAETQYF.

Many counts were recorded for this clonotype. The rearrangement joins TRBV12-3 or TRBV12-4 to TRBJ2-1; no clear D gene. The CDR3 runs 12 residues. The V gene lost 6 bases and the J gene lost 4 bases, with 7 bases spanning the gap. The CDR3, as DNA: TGTGCCAGCAGCCGGGCTTACAATGAGCAGTTCTTC. It yields the protein CASSRAYNEQFF.

A few counts support this clonotype. This chain connects TRBV6-1 to TRBJ2-1; 8 bases are a match to TRBD2. There are 15 residues in the CDR3. Germline V gene lookup returns CDR1 MNHNS and CDR2 SASEGT. Trimming at V came to 3 bases and at J to 7 bases, leaving 8 bases not matched to a gene. CDR3 DNA sequence: TGTGCCAGCAGTGAGTTTCGGGGGGGTTTGAATGAGCAGTTCTTC. It is translated as CASSEFRGGLNEQFF.

The gene calls are TRBV10-2 and TRBJ2-1, with 10 bases lining up with TRBD2. The trim removed 5 bases at V and 2 bases at J, leaving 3 bases unmatched. The germline V gene encodes CDR1 WSHSY and CDR2 SAAADI. The CDR3 has 15 residues. This chain's CDR3 is CASSRTSGPYNEQFF. CDR3 nucleotide sequence: TGCGCCAGCAGTCGGACTAGCGGCCCCTACAATGAGCAGTTCTTC.

This clonotype came up once. V and J are TRBV27 and TRBJ2-1; 10 nucleotides line up with TRBD1. Germline loops: CDR1 MNHEY, CDR2 SMNVEV (reference sequence). This CDR3 is 15 amino acids long. J lost 7 bases, V lost 3 bases, and 6 bases had no gene match. The CDR3 sequence is CASSLPGQGRNEQFF. The CDR3, as DNA: TGTGCCAGCAGTTTGCCGGGACAGGGGCGAAATGAGCAGTTCTTC.

This chain links TRBV24-1 with TRBJ2-2; no reliable D call. Germline CDR1 reads KGHDR; CDR2 reads SFDVKD. Trimming took off 2 bases at V and 5 bases at J, with 11 bases between the two ends. The CDR3 runs to 15 residues. The CDR3 here is CATSDYPVETGELFF. CDR3 in DNA: TGTGCCACCAGTGATTACCCGGTGGAAACCGGGGAGCTGTTTTTT.

The CDR3 nucleotides read TGTGCCAGCAGAGTGTTAGAGGTTAGCCCTTACGAGCAGTACTTC. Translating gives CASRVLEVSPYEQYF. The chain links TRBV6-1 to TRBJ2-1; the D is unclear. The J call is in doubt because the DNA end fits TRBJ2-7 better. Germline CDR1 is MNHNS and CDR2 is SASEGT. The CDR3 loop spans 15 amino acids.

The chain carries TRBV6-1 and TRBJ2-3; D is undetermined. With 1 base removed from V and 8 bases from J, the gap between germline ends came to 13 bases. The CDR3 has 14 amino acids. Germline assignment: CDR1 MNHNS and CDR2 SASEGT. The CDR3 is CASSEGLATGTQYF. The CDR3 nucleotides read TGTGCCAGCAGTGAAGGGCTGGCCACCGGTACGCAGTATTTT.

The rearrangement uses TRBV7-2 and TRBJ2-1; the D gene is possibly TRBD2 (6 bases). The DNA matches TRBJ2-6 better at its end, which makes the J call doubtful. CDR1 and CDR2 from the germline V gene are SGHTA and FQGNSA. The CDR3 is 16 amino acids. The CDR3 nucleotides are TGTGCCAGCAGCCCAAGGCGGGGTCCTGGGGCCAACGTCCTGACTTTC. Translated: CASSPRRGPGANVLTF.

In DNA, the CDR3 is TGTGCCAGCAGCTTAGTCGGACAGGGCCCCTACGAGCAGTACTTC. Residues: CASSLVGQGPYEQYF. The chain has TRBV7-2 and TRBJ2-7; 8 bases are a match to TRBD1. The CDR3 totals 15 residues. CDR1 is SGHTA, CDR2 FQGNSA, per germline. V dropped 1 base and J dropped 2; count of bases not matched to a gene: 4.

This sequence joins TRBV6-1 and TRBJ2-1; 10 bases map to TRBD2. The CDR3 is 14 amino acids. The V gene end was trimmed by 8 bases and the J gene end by 3 bases; junction bases not matched to a gene: 4. Germline assignment: CDR1 MNHNS and CDR2 SASEGT. In DNA form, the CDR3 reads TGTGCCAGCCTCCCTAGCGGGAGCTACAATGAGCAGTTCTTC. The encoded protein is CASLPSGSYNEQFF.

V usage is TRBV6-1 and J usage is TRBJ2-3; maybe TRBD1 (6 bases). The CDR3 contains 16 residues. CDR1 MNHNS and CDR2 SASEGT come from the germline V gene. Trimming took off 0 bases at V and 5 bases at J, with 15 bases between the two ends. CDR3 nucleotides: TGTGCCAGCAGTGAAGCCGGGGCAGGGGACCAAGATACGCAGTATTTT. It translates to CASSEAGAGDQDTQYF.

A few counts support this clonotype. The genes are TRBV10-3 and TRBJ2-5; weak D call: TRBD1 (6 bases). Trimming shortened V by 3 bases and J by 3 bases, and 11 bases separated the two germline ends. The CDR3 contains 14 residues. Germline assignment: CDR1 ENHRY and CDR2 SYGVKD. In DNA, the CDR3 is TGTGCCATCAGTGAAGGGACACCCGAAGAGACCCAGTACTTC. This encodes CAISEGTPEETQYF.

The CDR3 sequence: CATAPMSVAYEQYF. The CDR3 coding sequence is TGTGCCACCGCACCTATGAGCGTAGCCTACGAGCAGTACTTC. The rearrangement joins TRBV10-3 to TRBJ2-7; no reliable D call. The CDR3 consists of 14 residues. The V gene's germline CDR1 is ENHRY and CDR2 SYGVKD. Trimming cost V 10 bases and J 2 bases, with 18 bases left between them.

This clonotype was recorded many times. This chain uses TRBV6-6 with TRBJ2-1, with D possibly matching TRBD1 (5 bases). The V end was cut by 11 bases, the J end by 1 base, with 12 bases between. CDR1 and CDR2 from the germline V gene are MNHNY and SVGAGI (reference sequence). The CDR3 sequence is 13 residues long. CDR3 sequence reads: CAGSRDSYNEQFF. The CDR3 DNA is TGTGCCGGGTCCAGGGATTCCTACAATGAGCAGTTCTTC.

The chain joins TRBV7-2 to TRBJ2-7; TRBD2 might be the D (6 bases). CDR1 and CDR2 from the germline V gene are SGHTA and FQGNSA. V was shortened by 5 bases and J by 7 bases, with 21 bases between the two germline ends. CDR3 length equals 15 residues. DNA for the CDR3: TGTGCCAGCAGCCCCGGACTATTCTCCCAGAGGGAGCAGTACTTC. The encoded protein is CASSPGLFSQREQYF.